This T cell receptor beta chain was observed in a study of T cell responses to AZD1222 COVID-19 vaccine. Overall study results and limits: The study sampled repertoires only after the peak T cell response. Possibly, clonal diversity was underestimated; donors were largely white British and included more females.

V was clipped by 1 base and J by 5 bases; unmatched bases: 6. This CDR3 is built from 16 residues. Per germline, CDR1 MNHNS and CDR2 SASEGT. The table came from immunoSEQ multiplex PCR; TCRdb's copy has only in-frame clones and leaves some out. Here the sample spans 100,000 to 150,000 clones, about 89% being singletons. In regard to this clone: The antigen is unknown.

The clonotype was recovered from an adult in good health. The sample was peripheral blood, taken on day 0 of AZD1222 vaccination. The chain is built from TRBV6-1 and TRBJ2-7, with 12 positions matching TRBD1. DNA of the CDR3: TGTGCCAGCAGTGAAGTCAGAGGGACAGGGGGCCACGAGCAGTACTTC. Amino acids: CASSEVRGTGGHEQYF.